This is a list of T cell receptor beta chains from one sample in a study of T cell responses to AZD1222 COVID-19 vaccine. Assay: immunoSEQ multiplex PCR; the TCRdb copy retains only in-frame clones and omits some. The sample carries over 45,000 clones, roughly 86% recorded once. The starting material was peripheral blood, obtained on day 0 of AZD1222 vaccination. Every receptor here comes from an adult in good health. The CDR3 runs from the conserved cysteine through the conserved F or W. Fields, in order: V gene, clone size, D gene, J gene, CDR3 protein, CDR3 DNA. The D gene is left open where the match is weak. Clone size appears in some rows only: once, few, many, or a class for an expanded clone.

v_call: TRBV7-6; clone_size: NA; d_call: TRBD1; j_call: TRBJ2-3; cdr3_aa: CASSSAGTGPTDTQYF; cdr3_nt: TGTGCCAGCAGCTCCGCCGGGACAGGGCCCACAGATACGCAGTATTTT
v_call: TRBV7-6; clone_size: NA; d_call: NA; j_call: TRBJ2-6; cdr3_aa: CASSLSRSGANVLTF; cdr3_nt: TGTGCCAGCAGCTTATCGCGCTCTGGGGCCAACGTCCTGACTTTC
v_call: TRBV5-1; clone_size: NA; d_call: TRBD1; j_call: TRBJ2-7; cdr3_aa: CASSKGQGRVYEQYF; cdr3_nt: TGCGCCAGCAGCAAGGGACAGGGTCGCGTCTACGAGCAGTACTTC
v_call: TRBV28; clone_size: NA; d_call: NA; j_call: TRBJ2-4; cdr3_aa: CASSTGSLARLLAKNIQYF; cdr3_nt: TGTGCCAGCAGCACGGGGTCGCTAGCGCGACTCCTAGCCAAAAACATTCAGTACTTC
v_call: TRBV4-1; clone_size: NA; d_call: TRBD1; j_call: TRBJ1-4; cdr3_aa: CASSQATDRASEKLFF; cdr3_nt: TGCGCCAGCAGCCAAGCCACAGACAGGGCGTCTGAAAAACTGTTTTTT
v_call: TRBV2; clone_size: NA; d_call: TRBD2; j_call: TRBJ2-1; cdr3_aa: CASSSREGTVSYNEQFF; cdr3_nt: TGTGCCAGCAGTTCGAGGGAGGGGACCGTCTCCTACAATGAGCAGTTCTTC
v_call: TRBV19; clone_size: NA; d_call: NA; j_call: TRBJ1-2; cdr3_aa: CASSAREDNNALFDGYTF; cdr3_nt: TGTGCCAGTAGTGCCAGGGAGGACAATAACGCTCTTTTTGATGGCTACACCTTC
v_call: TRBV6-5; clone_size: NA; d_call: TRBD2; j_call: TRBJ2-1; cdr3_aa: CASSYLTSGKSDEQFF; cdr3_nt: TGTGCCAGCAGTTATTTGACTAGCGGGAAAAGCGATGAGCAGTTCTTC
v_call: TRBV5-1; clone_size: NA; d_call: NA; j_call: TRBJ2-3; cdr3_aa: CASSLTLTSTDTQYF; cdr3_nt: TGCGCCAGCAGCTTGACCCTCACTAGCACAGATACGCAGTATTTT
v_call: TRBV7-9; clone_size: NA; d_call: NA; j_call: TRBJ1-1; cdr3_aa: CASSFSLNTEAFF; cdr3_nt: TGTGCCAGCAGCTTCTCCTTGAACACTGAAGCTTTCTTT
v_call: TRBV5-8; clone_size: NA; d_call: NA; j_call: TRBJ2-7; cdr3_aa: CASSLRGSYEQYF; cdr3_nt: TGTGCCAGCAGCTTACGTGGCTCCTACGAGCAGTACTTC
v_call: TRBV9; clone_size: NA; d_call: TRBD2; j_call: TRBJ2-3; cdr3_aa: CASSFTSGLTDTQYF; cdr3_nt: TGTGCCAGCAGTTTTACTAGCGGCCTCACAGATACGCAGTATTTT
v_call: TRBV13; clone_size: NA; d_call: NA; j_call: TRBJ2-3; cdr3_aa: CASTVGAADTQYF; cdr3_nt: TGTGCCAGCACGGTCGGGGCGGCAGATACGCAGTATTTT
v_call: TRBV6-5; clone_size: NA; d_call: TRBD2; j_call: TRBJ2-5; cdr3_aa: CASSWLAGVRETQYF; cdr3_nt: TGTGCCAGCAGTTGGCTAGCGGGAGTACGAGAGACCCAGTACTTC
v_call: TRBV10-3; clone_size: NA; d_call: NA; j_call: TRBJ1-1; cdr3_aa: CAISAPGQQGPEAFF; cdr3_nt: TGTGCCATCAGCGCCCCCGGCCAGCAGGGGCCTGAAGCTTTCTTT
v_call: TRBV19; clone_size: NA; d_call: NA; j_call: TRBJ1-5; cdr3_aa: CASNGGGRQPQHF; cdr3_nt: TGTGCCAGTAACGGCGGGGGAAGACAGCCCCAGCATTTT
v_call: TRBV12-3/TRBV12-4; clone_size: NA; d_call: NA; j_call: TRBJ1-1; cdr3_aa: CASRLNTEAFF; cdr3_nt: TGTGCCAGCAGGTTGAACACTGAAGCTTTCTTT
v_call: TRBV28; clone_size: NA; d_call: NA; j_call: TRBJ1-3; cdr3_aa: CASSTPHGGNTIYF; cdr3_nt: TGTGCCAGCAGTACACCCCACGGTGGAAACACCATATATTTT
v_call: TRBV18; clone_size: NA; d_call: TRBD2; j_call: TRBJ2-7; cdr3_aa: CASSSQAGGTSAEQYF; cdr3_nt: TGTGCCAGCTCATCTCAAGCGGGAGGGACATCAGCCGAGCAGTACTTC
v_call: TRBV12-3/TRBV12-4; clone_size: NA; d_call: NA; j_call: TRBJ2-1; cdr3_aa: CASRLDSYNEQFF; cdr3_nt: TGTGCCAGCAGGCTGGACTCCTACAATGAGCAGTTCTTC
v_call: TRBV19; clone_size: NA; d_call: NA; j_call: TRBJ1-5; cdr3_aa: CASSILPGKAQPQHF; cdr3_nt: TGTGCCAGTAGTATTCTGCCAGGGAAGGCCCAGCCCCAGCATTTT
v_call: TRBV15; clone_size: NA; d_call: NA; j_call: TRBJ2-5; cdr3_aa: CATSRDPRAGEETQYF; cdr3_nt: TGTGCCACCAGCAGAGACCCACGCGCAGGGGAGGAGACCCAGTACTTC
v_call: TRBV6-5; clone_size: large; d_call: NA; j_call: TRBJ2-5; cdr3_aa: CASSHGSYRRETQYF; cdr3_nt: TGTGCCAGCAGTCACGGTAGCTACCGGAGGGAGACCCAGTACTTC
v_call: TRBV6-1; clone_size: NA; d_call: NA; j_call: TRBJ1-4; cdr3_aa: CASSELLPRLFF; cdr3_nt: TGTGCCAGCAGTGAACTCCTCCCCAGACTGTTTTTT
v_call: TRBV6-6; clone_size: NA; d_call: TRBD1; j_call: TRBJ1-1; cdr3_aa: CASSYVGQAWDTEAFF; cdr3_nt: TGTGCCAGCAGTTACGTCGGACAGGCCTGGGACACTGAAGCTTTCTTT
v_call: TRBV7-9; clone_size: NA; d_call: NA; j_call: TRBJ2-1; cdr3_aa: CASSSPWDVSYNEQFF; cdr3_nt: TGTGCCAGCAGCTCCCCCTGGGACGTCTCCTACAATGAGCAGTTCTTC
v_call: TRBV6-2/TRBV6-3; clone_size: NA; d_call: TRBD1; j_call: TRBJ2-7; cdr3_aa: CASSYAGTGAYEQYF; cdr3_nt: TGTGCCAGCAGTTACGCCGGGACAGGGGCCTACGAGCAGTACTTC
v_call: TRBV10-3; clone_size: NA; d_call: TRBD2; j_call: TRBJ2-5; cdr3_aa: CAISESLAGMEETQYF; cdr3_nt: TGTGCCATCAGTGAATCCCTAGCGGGAATGGAAGAGACCCAGTACTTC
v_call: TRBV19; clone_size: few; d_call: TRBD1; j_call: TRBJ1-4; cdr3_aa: CASSNQGAGDEKLFF; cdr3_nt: TGTGCCAGTAGTAACCAGGGGGCAGGAGATGAAAAACTGTTTTTT
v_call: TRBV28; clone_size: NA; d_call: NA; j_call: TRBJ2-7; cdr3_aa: CASRVTGIHEQYF; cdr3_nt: TGTGCCAGCAGGGTCACAGGGATCCACGAGCAGTACTTC
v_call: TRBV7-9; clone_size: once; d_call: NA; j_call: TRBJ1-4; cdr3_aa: CATAASGAIYEKLFF; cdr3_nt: TGTGCCACCGCAGCGTCGGGGGCAATCTATGAAAAACTGTTTTTT
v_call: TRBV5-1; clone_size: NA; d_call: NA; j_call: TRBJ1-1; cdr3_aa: CASSTSAGVDTEAFF; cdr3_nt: TGCGCCAGCAGCACCTCCGCCGGGGTGGACACTGAAGCTTTCTTT
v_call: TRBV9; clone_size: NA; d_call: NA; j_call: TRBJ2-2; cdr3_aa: CASSVEGGELFF; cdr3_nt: TGTGCCAGCAGCGTAGAGGGTGGGGAGCTGTTTTTT
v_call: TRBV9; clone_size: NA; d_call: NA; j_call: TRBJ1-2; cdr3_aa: CASSATPQAYYGYTF; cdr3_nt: TGTGCCAGCAGCGCCACCCCACAGGCGTACTATGGCTACACCTTC
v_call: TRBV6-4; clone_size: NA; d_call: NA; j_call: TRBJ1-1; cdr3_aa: CASSDSGQEAGNTEAFF; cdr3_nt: TGTGCCAGCAGTGACTCCGGTCAGGAGGCCGGGAACACTGAAGCTTTCTTT
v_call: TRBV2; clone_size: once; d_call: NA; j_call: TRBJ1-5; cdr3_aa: CASSEGVIGNQPQHF; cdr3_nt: TGTGCCAGCAGTGAAGGAGTAATAGGCAATCAGCCCCAGCATTTT
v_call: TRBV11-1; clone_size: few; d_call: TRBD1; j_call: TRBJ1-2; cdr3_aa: CASRGQGDYGYTF; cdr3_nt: TGTGCCAGCAGGGGACAGGGGGACTATGGCTACACCTTC
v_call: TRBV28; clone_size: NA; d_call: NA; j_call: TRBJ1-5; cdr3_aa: CASSLEQANQPQHF; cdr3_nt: TGTGCCAGCAGTTTGGAACAGGCTAATCAGCCCCAGCATTTT
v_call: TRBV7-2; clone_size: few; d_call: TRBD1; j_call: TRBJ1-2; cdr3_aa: CASSPHILTGADDYGYTF; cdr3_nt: TGTGCCAGCAGCCCTCACATTCTGACAGGGGCAGATGACTATGGCTACACCTTC
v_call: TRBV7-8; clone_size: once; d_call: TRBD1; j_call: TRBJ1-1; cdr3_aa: CASSAYRDRETKAFF; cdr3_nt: TGTGCCAGCAGCGCCTACCGGGACAGAGAGACCAAAGCTTTCTTT
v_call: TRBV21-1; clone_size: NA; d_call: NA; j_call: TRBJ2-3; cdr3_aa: CASSKVVIQDRGHTDTQYF; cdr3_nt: TGTGCCAGCAGCAAAGTCGTAATCCAGGACAGGGGCCACACAGATACGCAGTATTTT
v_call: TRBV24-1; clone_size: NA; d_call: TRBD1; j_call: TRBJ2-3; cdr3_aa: CATKSRDRGTDTQYF; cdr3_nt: TGTGCCACGAAAAGCCGGGACAGGGGAACAGATACGCAGTATTTT
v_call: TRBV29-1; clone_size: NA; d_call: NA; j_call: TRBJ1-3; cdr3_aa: CSVVDSDSGNTIYF; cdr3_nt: TGCAGCGTTGTGGACAGCGACTCTGGAAACACCATATATTTT
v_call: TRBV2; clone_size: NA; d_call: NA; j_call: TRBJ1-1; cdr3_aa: CASGDRPNTEAFF; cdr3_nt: TGTGCCAGCGGTGACAGGCCGAACACTGAAGCTTTCTTT
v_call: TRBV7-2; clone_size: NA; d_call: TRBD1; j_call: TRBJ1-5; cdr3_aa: CASSFRQGGQPQHF; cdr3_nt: TGTGCCAGCAGCTTCCGACAGGGGGGGCAGCCCCAGCATTTT
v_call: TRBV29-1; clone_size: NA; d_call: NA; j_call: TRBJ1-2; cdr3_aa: CSASSTALKGGYTF; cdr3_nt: TGCAGCGCGAGTTCGACAGCCCTCAAGGGTGGCTACACCTTC
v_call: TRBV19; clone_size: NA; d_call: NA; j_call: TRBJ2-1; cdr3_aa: CASSQWNRDRNEQFF; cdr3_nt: TGTGCCAGTAGCCAATGGAACCGGGACCGCAATGAGCAGTTCTTC
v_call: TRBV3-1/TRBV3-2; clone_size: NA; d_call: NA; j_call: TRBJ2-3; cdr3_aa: CASSWKTADTQYF; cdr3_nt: TGTGCCAGCAGCTGGAAAACAGCGGATACGCAGTATTTT
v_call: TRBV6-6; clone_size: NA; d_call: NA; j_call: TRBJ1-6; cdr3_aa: CASSYGVGNSPLHF; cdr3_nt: TGTGCCAGCAGTTACGGGGTCGGGAATTCACCCCTCCACTTT
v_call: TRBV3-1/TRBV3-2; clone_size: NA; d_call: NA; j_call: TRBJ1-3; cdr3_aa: CASSQEAGVSGNTIYF; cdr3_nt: TGTGCCAGCAGCCAAGAAGCAGGGGTTTCTGGAAACACCATATATTTT
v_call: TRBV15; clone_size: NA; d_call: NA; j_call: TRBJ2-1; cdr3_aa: CATSREYPTGGLGYEQFF; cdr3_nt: TGTGCCACCAGCAGAGAATACCCTACCGGGGGCCTCGGCTATGAGCAGTTCTTC
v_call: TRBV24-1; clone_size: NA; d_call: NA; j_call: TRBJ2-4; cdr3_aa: CATSPGGSKNIQYF; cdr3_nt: TGTGCCACCAGTCCCGGGGGTTCCAAAAACATTCAGTACTTC
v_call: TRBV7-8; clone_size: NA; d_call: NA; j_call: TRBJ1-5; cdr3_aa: CASSLGRAGGLNQPQHF; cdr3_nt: TGTGCCAGCAGCTTGGGGCGGGCCGGGGGGCTCAATCAGCCCCAGCATTTT
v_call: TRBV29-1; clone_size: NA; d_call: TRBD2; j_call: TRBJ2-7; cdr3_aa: CSVRPGASGRYEQYF; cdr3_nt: TGCAGCGTCCGGCCTGGGGCTAGCGGGAGGTACGAGCAGTACTTC